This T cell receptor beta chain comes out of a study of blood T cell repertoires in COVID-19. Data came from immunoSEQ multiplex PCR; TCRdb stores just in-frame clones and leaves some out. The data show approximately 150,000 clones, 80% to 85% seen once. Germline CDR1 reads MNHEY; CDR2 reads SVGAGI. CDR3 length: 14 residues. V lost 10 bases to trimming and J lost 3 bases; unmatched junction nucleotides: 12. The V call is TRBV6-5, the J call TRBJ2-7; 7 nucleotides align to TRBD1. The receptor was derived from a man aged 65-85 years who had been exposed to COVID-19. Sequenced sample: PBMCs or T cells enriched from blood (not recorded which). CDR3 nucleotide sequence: TGTGCCACCACCCCCGAGGGGGCCCTCTACGAGCAGTACTTC. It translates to CATTPEGALYEQYF.